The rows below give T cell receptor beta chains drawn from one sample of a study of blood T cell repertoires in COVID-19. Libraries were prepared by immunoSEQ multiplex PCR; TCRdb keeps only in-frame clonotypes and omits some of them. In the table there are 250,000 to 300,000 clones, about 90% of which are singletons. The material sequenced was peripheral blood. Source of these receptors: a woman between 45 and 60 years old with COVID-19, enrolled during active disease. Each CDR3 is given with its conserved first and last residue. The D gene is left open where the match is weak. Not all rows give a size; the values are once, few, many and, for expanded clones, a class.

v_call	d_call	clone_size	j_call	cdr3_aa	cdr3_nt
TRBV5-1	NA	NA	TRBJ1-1	CASSLGPVGGGTEAFF	TGCGCCAGCAGTTTGGGGCCTGTTGGGGGAGGAACTGAAGCTTTCTTT
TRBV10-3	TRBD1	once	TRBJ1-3	CAIRGTGFGNTIYF	TGTGCCATCAGAGGGACAGGGTTCGGAAACACCATATATTTT
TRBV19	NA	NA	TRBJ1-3	CASSTPPGLHGNTIYF	TGTGCCAGTAGTACCCCTCCGGGACTCCATGGAAACACCATATATTTT
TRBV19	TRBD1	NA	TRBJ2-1	CASSPGTGRFNEQFF	TGTGCCAGTAGTCCCGGGACAGGGAGGTTTAATGAGCAGTTCTTC
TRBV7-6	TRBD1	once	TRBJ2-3	CASSPHEPSTGFTDTQYF	TGTGCCAGCAGCCCGCACGAACCATCGACAGGGTTTACAGATACGCAGTATTTT
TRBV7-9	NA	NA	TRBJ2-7	CASSLDIGLYHYEQYF	TGTGCCAGCAGCTTAGACATCGGACTTTACCACTACGAGCAGTACTTC
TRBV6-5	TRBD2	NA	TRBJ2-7	CASSPTGLAGGNQYF	TGTGCCAGCAGCCCGACGGGACTAGCGGGAGGTAACCAGTACTTC
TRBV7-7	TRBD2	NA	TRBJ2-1	CASSLRREDYNEQFF	TGTGCTAGCAGCTTGCGGCGGGAGGACTACAATGAGCAGTTCTTC
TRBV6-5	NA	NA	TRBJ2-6	CASSPFLAGANVLTF	TGTGCCAGCAGCCCCTTTCTTGCTGGGGCCAACGTCCTGACTTTC
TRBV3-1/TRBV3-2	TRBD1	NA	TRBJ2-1	CASSQDGTGRFF	TGTGCCAGCAGCCAAGATGGGACAGGGAGATTCTTC
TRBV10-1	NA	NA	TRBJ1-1	CASSESAGGFTEAFF	TGCGCCAGCAGTGAGTCGGCTGGAGGTTTCACTGAAGCTTTCTTT
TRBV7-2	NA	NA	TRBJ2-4	CATSFSGTVLAKNIQYF	TGTGCCACCTCTTTTAGCGGGACAGTCCTAGCCAAAAACATTCAGTACTTC
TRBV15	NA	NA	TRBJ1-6	CATSNRNNSPLHF	TGTGCCACCAGCAACAGAAATAATTCACCCCTCCACTTT
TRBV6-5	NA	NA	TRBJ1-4	CASRQGLGEKLFF	TGTGCCAGCAGGCAGGGTTTGGGTGAAAAACTGTTTTTT
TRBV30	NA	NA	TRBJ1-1	CAWTRPSYTEAFF	TGTGCCTGGACACGCCCGAGCTACACTGAAGCTTTCTTT
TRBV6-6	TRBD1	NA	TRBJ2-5	CAAQGARETQYF	TGTGCCGCACAGGGGGCGAGGGAGACCCAGTACTTC
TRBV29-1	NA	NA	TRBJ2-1	CSVGGNHNEQFF	TGCAGCGTTGGCGGAAATCACAATGAGCAGTTCTTC
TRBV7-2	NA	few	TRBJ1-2	CASRRGGAGYGYTF	TGTGCCAGCAGGCGAGGGGGGGCGGGCTATGGCTACACCTTC
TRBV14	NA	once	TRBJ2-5	CASSQDFSEYQETQYF	TGTGCCAGCAGCCAAGATTTTTCGGAGTACCAAGAGACCCAGTACTTC
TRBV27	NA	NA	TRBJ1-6	CASSFTPNYNSPLHF	TGTGCCAGCAGTTTTACTCCGAATTATAATTCACCCCTCCACTTT
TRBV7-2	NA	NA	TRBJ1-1	CASSSIGAPNTEAFF	TGTGCCAGCAGCTCGATAGGGGCCCCGAACACTGAAGCTTTCTTT
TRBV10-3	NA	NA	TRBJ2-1	CAISGTKVANEQFF	TGTGCCATCAGTGGGACTAAGGTCGCGAATGAGCAGTTCTTC
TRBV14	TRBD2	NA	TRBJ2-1	CASSSLAGGYNEQFF	TGTGCCAGCAGCTCGCTCGCGGGAGGGTACAATGAGCAGTTCTTC
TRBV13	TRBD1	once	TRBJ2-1	CASSSGTDNEQFF	TGTGCCAGCAGCTCAGGGACAGACAATGAGCAGTTCTTC
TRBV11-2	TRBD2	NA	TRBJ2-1	CASSPGTTYNEQFF	TGTGCCAGCAGCCCCGGGACTACCTACAATGAGCAGTTCTTC
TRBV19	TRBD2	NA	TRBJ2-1	CASSGLKLAGGSYNEQFF	TGTGCCAGTAGTGGCCTTAAACTAGCGGGAGGCTCCTACAATGAGCAGTTCTTC
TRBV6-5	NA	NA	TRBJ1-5	CASSYTGGQPQHF	TGTGCCAGCAGTTACACGGGAGGTCAGCCCCAGCATTTT
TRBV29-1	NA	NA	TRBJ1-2	CSVEREQGLYGYTF	TGCAGCGTTGAAAGAGAGCAGGGACTCTATGGCTACACCTTC
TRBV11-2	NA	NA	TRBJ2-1	CASSSSMSSYNEQFF	TGTGCCAGCAGCTCCTCCATGAGCTCCTACAATGAGCAGTTCTTC
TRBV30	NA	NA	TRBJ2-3	CAWSVIRESTDTQYF	TGTGCCTGGAGTGTTATCAGGGAAAGCACAGATACGCAGTATTTT
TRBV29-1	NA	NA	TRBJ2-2	CSVVGRGVTGELFF	TGCAGCGTTGTCGGGAGAGGCGTCACCGGGGAGCTGTTTTTT
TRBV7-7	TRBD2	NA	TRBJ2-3	CASSLSGSTDTQYF	TGTGCTAGCAGCCTTAGCGGGAGCACAGATACGCAGTATTTT
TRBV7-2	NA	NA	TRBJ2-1	CASSSLPSGFYNEQFF	TGTGCCAGCAGCTCGTTACCCAGCGGATTCTACAATGAGCAGTTCTTC
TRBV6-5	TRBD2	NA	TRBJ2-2	CASTGRAVSRELFF	TGTGCCAGCACCGGGAGGGCAGTTTCCAGGGAGCTGTTTTTT
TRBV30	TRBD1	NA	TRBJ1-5	CAWSTGTGRQPQHF	TGTGCCTGGTCGACCGGGACAGGGAGGCAGCCCCAGCATTTT
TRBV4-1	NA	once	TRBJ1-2	CASSQLHQAPYGYTF	TGCGCCAGCAGCCAACTCCACCAGGCCCCTTATGGCTACACCTTC
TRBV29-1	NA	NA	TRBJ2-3	CSANLPDTQYF	TGCAGCGCTAATCTTCCAGATACGCAGTATTTT
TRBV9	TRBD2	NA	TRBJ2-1	CASSVVSGRVNEQFF	TGTGCCAGCAGCGTAGTTAGCGGGAGAGTAAATGAGCAGTTCTTC
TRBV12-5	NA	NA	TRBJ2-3	CASGLGSGPTDTQYF	TGTGCTAGTGGTTTGGGGAGCGGGCCCACAGATACGCAGTATTTT
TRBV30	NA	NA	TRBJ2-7	CAWTPGSFGEQYF	TGTGCCTGGACCCCCGGGTCGTTTGGCGAGCAGTACTTC
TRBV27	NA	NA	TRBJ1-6	CASSFQSGYSYNSPLHF	TGTGCCAGCTCCTTTCAGTCGGGGTACTCCTATAATTCACCCCTCCACTTT
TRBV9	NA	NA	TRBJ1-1	CASSVGGANTEAFF	TGTGCCAGCAGCGTAGGGGGAGCGAACACTGAAGCTTTCTTT
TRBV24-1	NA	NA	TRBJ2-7	CATSERAGAYEQYF	TGTGCCACCAGTGAACGGGCAGGGGCCTACGAGCAGTACTTC
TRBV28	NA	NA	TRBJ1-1	CASSLLYEAFF	TGTGCCAGCAGTCTTCTATATGAAGCTTTCTTT
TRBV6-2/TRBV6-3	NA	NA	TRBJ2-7	CASSYPAGDYLYEQYF	TGTGCCAGCAGTTACCCGGCCGGAGACTACTTATACGAGCAGTACTTC
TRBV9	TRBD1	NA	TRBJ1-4	CASSATTGTVKEKLFF	TGTGCCAGCAGCGCGACCACCGGGACAGTTAAGGAAAAACTGTTTTTT
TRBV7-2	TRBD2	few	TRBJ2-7	CASSFVAGSYEQYF	TGTGCCAGCAGCTTTGTAGCGGGTTCCTACGAGCAGTACTTC